This TCR beta chain was recovered during a study of blood T cells in healthy people across ages (dated by TCRdb to between 2015 and 2017). About the study as a whole: In model experiments, template switching captured about one uniquely barcoded TCR beta cDNA molecule for every two T cells. To track age-related changes in TCR beta repertoire diversity, the study relied on deep sequencing normalized with unique cDNA molecular identifiers. The donors were split into four age groups: young (average 16 years), middle-aged (nearly 40), aged (around 67) and long-lived (over 75). To avoid experimental bias, donors of different ages were distributed randomly across sequencing lanes. The study analyzed two additional independent replicas of 1 million unique cDNA reads from the same blood draw for two donors, one aged 18 to 30 and one aged 80 or older.

Taken from cysteine to phenylalanine, the CDR3 has 15 residues. The CDR3 DNA has 45 bases and is translated from base 1. The junction shows trimming of 6 bases on V and 1 base on J, and the gene matches do not reach 9 bases of it. Looking up the germline V gene yields CDR1 ENHRY and CDR2 SYGVKD. General study outcomes and caveats: Compared with the aged group, more naive CD4+ T cells, fewer expanded clones and increased TCR diversity were shown by the long-lived group, suggesting age selection. Bulk unsorted PBMC profiling prevented conclusive comparison of naive and antigen-experienced compartments. Donor CMV infection status was unknown, potentially confounding age-related changes in expanded clonotypes. There was a strong correlation between observed TCR beta diversity and the percentage of naive T cells measured by flow cytometry. Observed TCR beta diversity per million T cells fell roughly linearly with age, and a significant reduction was already apparent by age around 40. Estimates of total diversity from one million sequenced T cells were regarded as lower bounds and underestimates.

Donors were a few dozen systemically healthy Caucasian individuals from Russia aged roughly 6 to 95 years. Ten milliliters of peripheral blood were drawn from each donor into EDTA-treated Vacutainer tubes. PBMCs were isolated by Ficoll-Paque density-gradient centrifugation, with at least 6.5 million obtained per sample. Trizol reagent was used to extract total RNA from PBMCs, with at least 5.5 micrograms per sample. For every donor, flow cytometry on a PBMC aliquot measured the percentage of naive CD45RAhigh/CD27high T cells. Library preparation used 5' RACE. Sequencing used an Illumina HiSeq 2500. A second roughly 6 to 12 cycle PCR used a sample-barcoded 5' primer and a J-beta primer mix. A unique molecular identifier was introduced onto each TCR beta cDNA molecule by a template-switch 5' adaptor carrying 12 random nucleotides. At least 3 million CDR3-containing paired-end reads were obtained from each sample. All of the RNA was converted into first-strand cDNA using the Mint cDNA synthesis kit, with a TRBC-specific oligonucleotide serving as the primer. All cDNA was treated with uracil-DNA glycosylase and then went through a first 18-cycle PCR with the universal primers M1SS and BC2_uni_R. For the original study's pipeline: Normalization of each sample was performed by random selection of 1 million high-quality reads, each carrying a distinct molecular identifier. Instead of being binned into consensus sequences, reads that shared molecular identifiers were thrown out. MiTCR, set to a Q25 quality threshold and the strictest error-elimination algorithm, was used for CDR3 identification, clonotype clustering and error correction. Lower-bound total TCR beta diversity was estimated with a nonparametric unseen species model using Euler transformation. The public reads were quality trimmed at Q25 with fastp and then assembled into clones with MiXCR by TCRdb, keeping productive beta chains. Duplicate CDR3 protein sequences are folded into a single record with the most common DNA and genes. These V and J calls are TCRdb output, not the study's own analysis. This sample has over 1.5 million distinct CDR3 sequences in its table, and 49% of those were observed once. The ten largest clonotypes hold 2.1% of the sample.

Details on this clonotype: What antigen it recognizes has not been identified. No much larger clone exists at a distance of one base, and base qualities are not known.

This clonotype was obtained from a middle-aged woman in good health. The chain uses TRBV10-3 and TRBJ2-7; TRBD1 aligns with 7 central bases. Sequencing was performed on blood. The CDR3 in this case is CAISEGTELSYEQYF. The sequenced DNA is TGTGCCATCAGCGAAGGGACAGAACTTTCCTACGAGCAGTACTTC.